Each of the 20 T cell receptor beta chains below was sequenced from the same sample in a study of PD-1 blockade in classical Hodgkin lymphoma. TCRdb's copy holds only in-frame clones and misses some; the assay was immunoSEQ multiplex PCR. The top ten hold around 10% of the sample, which has 90,000 to 100,000 clones, about 91% seen once. Autologous stem cell transplantation was followed by relapse in every patient, and brentuximab vedotin exposure varied. This sample comprised peripheral blood mononuclear cells (PBMCs), obtained before the second cycle of nivolumab. Every receptor here comes from a human donor with classical Hodgkin lymphoma.

This chain joins TRBV19 and TRBJ2-1; D might be TRBD2 (5 bases). Trimming left V 3 bases short and J 7 bases short, with 16 bases between. There are 15 residues in the CDR3. From germline, CDR1 is LNHDA and CDR2 SQIVND (reference sequence). This CDR3 is CASSMSALAGNEQFF. Here the CDR3 DNA reads TGTGCCAGTAGTATGTCTGCCCTAGCCGGGAATGAGCAGTTCTTC.

The J gene is TRBJ2-5, the V gene TRBV25-1; 9 nucleotides match TRBD2. The CDR3 is made up of 14 amino acids. Germline V gene lookup returns CDR1 MGHDK and CDR2 SYGVNS. The trim removed 2 bases at V and 6 bases at J, leaving 4 bases unmatched. The CDR3 nucleotides are TGTGCCAGCAGTGAAGGGACTAGCTCGCAGACCCAGTACTTC. Protein product: CASSEGTSSQTQYF.

The rearrangement joins TRBV5-4 to TRBJ1-1, with D hard to call. Trimming pared 0 bases from V and 6 bases from J, leaving 9 bases between. CDR3 length: 13 residues. In germline, CDR1 is SGHNT, CDR2 YYREEE (reference sequence). The CDR3 nucleotides read TGTGCCAGCAGCTTGGGGTACAGCTCTGAAGCTTTCTTT. Protein: CASSLGYSSEAFF.

DNA for the CDR3: TGTGCCAGCAGCCAAGATCGGGGGGCCTTGGGTGAGCAGTTCTTC. Translated: CASSQDRGALGEQFF. The chain carries TRBV4-2 and TRBJ2-1; a possible D gene is TRBD2 (7 bases). CDR3 size: 15 residues. Per the germline V gene, CDR1 is LGHNA and CDR2 is YNFKEQ. Trimming pared 0 bases from V and 9 bases from J, leaving 15 bases between.

The V call is TRBV5-1, the J call TRBJ1-6; D gene ambiguous. The CDR3 runs to 15 residues. Germline CDR1 and CDR2: SGHRS and YFSETQ. The germline V and J ends were trimmed by 0 bases and 5 bases, with 9 bases remaining between them. CDR3 sequence reads: CASSLEDLDNSPLHF. CDR3 nucleotide sequence: TGCGCCAGCAGCTTGGAGGACCTGGATAATTCACCCCTCCACTTT.

This clone was seen just once. The chain combines TRBV6-5 with TRBJ2-7, with TRBD2 matching over 8 bases. CDR3 size: 14 residues. The junction had 8 bases not matched to a gene; V was cut back by 6 bases and J by 4 bases. Germline V gene data show CDR1 as MNHEY and CDR2 as SVGAGI. CDR3 sequence: CASSPVGGDYEQYF. DNA for the CDR3: TGTGCCAGCAGCCCTGTCGGGGGGGATTACGAGCAGTACTTC.

The chain recombines TRBV28 with TRBJ1-3; 7 bases are shared with TRBD1. From germline, CDR1 is MDHEN and CDR2 SYDVKM. This CDR3 is 14 amino acids long. V gave up 7 bases and J gave up 1 base; unmatched junction bases: 4. CDR3 DNA sequence: TGTGCCAGCACGGACAGGCCGTCTGGAAACACCATATATTTT. It encodes CASTDRPSGNTIYF.

The V gene is TRBV6-5, the J gene TRBJ2-1; the match to TRBD2 covers 9 bases. J lost 8 bases, V lost 6 bases, and 8 bases had no gene match. Germline V gives CDR1 MNHEY, CDR2 SVGAGI. The CDR3 is 14 amino acids. The CDR3 coding sequence is TGTGCCAGCAGGACGGGGCGGGAGGGGGATGAGCAGTTCTTC. It codes for CASRTGREGDEQFF.

The chain recombines TRBV5-6 with TRBJ1-2; tentatively, D is TRBD1 (5 bases). The CDR3 contains 17 residues. The V gene's germline CDR1 is SGHDT and CDR2 YYEEEE. Trimming left V 1 base short and J 0 bases short, with 16 bases between. CDR3 region: CASSLSPAGGSNYGYTF. The CDR3 DNA sequence: TGTGCCAGCAGCTTGTCTCCTGCGGGGGGATCTAACTATGGCTACACCTTC.

V is TRBV15 and J is TRBJ2-2; the match to TRBD2 covers 7 bases. The V and J ends lost 0 bases and 6 bases, in that order; junction bases with no gene match: 1. Germline V lookup: CDR1 LNHNV, CDR2 YYDKDF (reference sequence). CDR3 length: 14 amino acids. The CDR3 loop is CATSRDRGAGELFF. Written as DNA, the CDR3 is TGTGCCACCAGCAGAGATCGGGGGGCCGGGGAGCTGTTTTTT.

This clone turned up a few times. The genes are TRBV9 and TRBJ2-1; 8 positions match TRBD2. CDR3 length: 17 amino acids. V dropped 1 base and J dropped 0; count of bases not matched to a gene: 6. The germline CDR1 and CDR2 sequences are SGDLS and YYNGEE. Here the CDR3 reads CASSVTSGQSSYNEQFF. DNA for the CDR3: TGTGCCAGCAGCGTAACTAGCGGACAGAGCTCCTACAATGAGCAGTTCTTC.

For this clone: Other DNA variants within this sample encode the same CDR3. This chain connects TRBV6-1 to TRBJ2-7, with D perhaps TRBD1 or TRBD2 (5 bases each). CDR3 length: 12 amino acids. V was shortened by 4 bases and J by 3 bases, with 7 bases between the two germline ends. The germline gives CDR1 MNHNS, CDR2 SASEGT. This CDR3 is CASSVGDYEQYF. In DNA, the CDR3 is TGTGCCAGCAGTGTGGGGGACTACGAGCAGTACTTC.

This clone was seen only once. The V and J genes are TRBV7-9 and TRBJ2-5, with D possibly TRBD2 on 5 matching bases. Trimming took off 7 bases at V and 5 bases at J, with 17 bases between the two ends. There are 14 residues in the CDR3. Germline V lookup: CDR1 SEHNR, CDR2 FQNEAQ (reference sequence). For the CDR3, the DNA is TGTGCCAGCACCCGACCCGAGGGCCCGGAGACCCAGTACTTC. It specifies CASTRPEGPETQYF.

This chain joins TRBV27 and TRBJ2-1, with TRBD2 matching 7 bases. CDR3 length: 14 residues. The V gene's germline CDR1 is MNHEY and CDR2 SMNVEV (reference sequence). Unmatched junction bases numbered 12, after V lost 7 bases and J lost 9 bases. Here the CDR3 DNA reads TGTGCCAGCAAACCCGGACTAGTCGATGGTGAGCAGTTCTTC. This gives the protein CASKPGLVDGEQFF.

This clone came up once. V usage is TRBV5-1 and J usage is TRBJ2-1, with 10 bases identical to TRBD2. Trimming at V came to 0 bases and at J to 7 bases, leaving 7 bases not matched to a gene. The CDR3 length is 16 residues. The germline gives CDR1 SGHRS, CDR2 YFSETQ. The CDR3 sequence: CASSLEAGGVSNEQFF. The DNA for the CDR3 is TGCGCCAGCAGCTTGGAAGCGGGAGGGGTCAGTAATGAGCAGTTCTTC. The full variable domain, rest sourced from reference TRBV5-1 and TRBJ2-1, is KAGVTQTPRYLIKTRGQQVTLSCSPISGHRSVSWYQQTPGQGLQFLFEYFSETQRNKGNFPGRFSGRQFSNSRSEMNVSTLELGDSALYLCASSLEAGGVSNEQFFGPGTRLTVL.

J is TRBJ2-1 and V is TRBV27; TRBD2 aligns across 10 bases. The CDR3 is 16 amino acids. J gave up 8 bases and V 6 bases, and 13 bases lay outside the gene matches. Germline V gene lookup returns CDR1 MNHEY and CDR2 SMNVEV (reference sequence). The CDR3 loop reads CASSPLGPSGSYEQFF. The CDR3, as DNA: TGTGCCAGCAGCCCACTGGGACCTAGCGGGAGTTATGAGCAGTTCTTC.

The chain uses TRBV6-5 and TRBJ1-4, with TRBD1 as a possible D gene (6 bases). V lost 8 bases to trimming and J lost 1 base, with 11 bases between them. The V gene's germline CDR1 is MNHEY and CDR2 SVGAGI. The CDR3 extends over 14 amino acids. As DNA, the CDR3 is TGTGCCAGCTCCCTAGGGGGAACTAATGAAAAACTGTTTTTT. Its protein product is CASSLGGTNEKLFF.

V gene TRBV6-1 combines with J gene TRBJ1-5; 7 bases are shared with TRBD1. The V gene's germline CDR1 is MNHNS and CDR2 SASEGT. V lost 2 bases to trimming and J lost 3 bases; unmatched junction nucleotides: 7. CDR3 length: 16 residues. CDR3 nucleotides: TGTGCCAGCAGTGAACGTCAGGGGGTGAACAATCAGCCCCAGCATTTT. Residues: CASSERQGVNNQPQHF.

The rearrangement joins TRBV5-1 to TRBJ2-2; 10 nucleotides line up with TRBD2. J was trimmed by 4 bases and V by 0 bases; bases with no gene match: 9. The CDR3 is 18 amino acids. The germline gives CDR1 SGHRS, CDR2 YFSETQ. The CDR3: CASSLAQLAGEGTGELFF. The CDR3 DNA follows: TGCGCCAGCAGCTTGGCGCAGCTAGCGGGAGAGGGCACCGGGGAGCTGTTTTTT.

V and J are TRBV11-2 and TRBJ2-7, with D maybe TRBD2 (6 bases). CDR3 length equals 17 residues. Germline V gene lookup returns CDR1 SGHAT and CDR2 FQNNGV. Trimming cost V 5 bases and J 3 bases, with 23 bases left between them. The CDR3 sequence is CASSPTLSGVKSYEQYF. The DNA for the CDR3 is TGTGCCAGCAGCCCGACCCTATCGGGGGTAAAGAGCTACGAGCAGTACTTC.